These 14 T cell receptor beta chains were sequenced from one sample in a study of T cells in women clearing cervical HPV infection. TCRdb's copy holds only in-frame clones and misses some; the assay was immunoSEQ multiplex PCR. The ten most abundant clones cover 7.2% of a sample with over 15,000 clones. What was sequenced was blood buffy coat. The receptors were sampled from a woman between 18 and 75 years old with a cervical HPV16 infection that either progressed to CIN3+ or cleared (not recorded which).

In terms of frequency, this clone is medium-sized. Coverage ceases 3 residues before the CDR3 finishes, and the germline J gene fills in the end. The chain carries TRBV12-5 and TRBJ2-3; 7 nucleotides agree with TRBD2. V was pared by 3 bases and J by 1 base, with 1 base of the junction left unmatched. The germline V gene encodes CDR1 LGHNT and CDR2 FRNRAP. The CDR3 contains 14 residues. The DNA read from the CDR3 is TGTGCTAGTGGTTTAGCGGGGCGCACAGATACG. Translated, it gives CASGLAGRTDT. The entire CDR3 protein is CASGLAGRTDTQYF.

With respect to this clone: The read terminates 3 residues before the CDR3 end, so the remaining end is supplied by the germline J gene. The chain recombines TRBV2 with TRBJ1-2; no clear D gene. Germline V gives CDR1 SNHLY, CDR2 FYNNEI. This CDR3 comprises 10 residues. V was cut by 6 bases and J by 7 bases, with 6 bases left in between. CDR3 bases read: TGTGCCAGCAGGGCCCGTGGC. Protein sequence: CASRARG. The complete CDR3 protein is CASRARGYTF.

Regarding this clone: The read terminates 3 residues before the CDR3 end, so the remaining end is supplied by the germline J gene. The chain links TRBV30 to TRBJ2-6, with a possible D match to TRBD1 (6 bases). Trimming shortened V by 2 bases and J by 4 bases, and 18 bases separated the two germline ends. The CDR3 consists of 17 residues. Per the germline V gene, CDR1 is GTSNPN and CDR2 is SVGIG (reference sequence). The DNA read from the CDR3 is TGTGCCTGGAGTTCGGCAGGGGCAACCCTCGGGGCCAACGTC. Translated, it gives CAWSSAGATLGANV. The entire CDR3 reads CAWSSAGATLGANVLTF.

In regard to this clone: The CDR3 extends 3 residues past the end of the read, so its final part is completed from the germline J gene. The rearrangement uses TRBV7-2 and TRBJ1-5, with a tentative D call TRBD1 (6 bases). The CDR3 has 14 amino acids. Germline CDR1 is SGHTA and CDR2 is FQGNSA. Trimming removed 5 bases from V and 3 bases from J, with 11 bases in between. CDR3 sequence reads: CASSPAGANQPQHF. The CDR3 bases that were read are TGTGCCAGCAGCCCTGCAGGGGCCAATCAGCCC.

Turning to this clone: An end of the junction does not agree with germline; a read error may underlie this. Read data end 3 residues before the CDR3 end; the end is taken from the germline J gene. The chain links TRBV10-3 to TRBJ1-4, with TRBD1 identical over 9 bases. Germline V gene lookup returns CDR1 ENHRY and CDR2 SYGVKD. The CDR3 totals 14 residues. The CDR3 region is CATRQGDPNEELFF. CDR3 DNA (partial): TGTGCCACACGACAGGGGGACCCGAATGAAGAA.

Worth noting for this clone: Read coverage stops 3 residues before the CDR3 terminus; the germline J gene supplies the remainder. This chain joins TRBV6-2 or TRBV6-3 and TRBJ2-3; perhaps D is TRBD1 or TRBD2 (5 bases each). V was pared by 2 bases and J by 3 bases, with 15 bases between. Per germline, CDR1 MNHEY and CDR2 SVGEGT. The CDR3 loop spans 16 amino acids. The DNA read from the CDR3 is TGTGCCAGCAGTTACGGCGCAGGGTCGGGAACAGATACG. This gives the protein CASSYGAGSGTDT. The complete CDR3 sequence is CASSYGAGSGTDTQYF.

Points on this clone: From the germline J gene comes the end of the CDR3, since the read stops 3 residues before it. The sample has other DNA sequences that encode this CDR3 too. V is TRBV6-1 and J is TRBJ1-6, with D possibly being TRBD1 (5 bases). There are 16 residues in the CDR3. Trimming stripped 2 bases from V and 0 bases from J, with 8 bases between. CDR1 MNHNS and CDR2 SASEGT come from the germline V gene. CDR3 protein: CASSEQGSSYNSPLHF. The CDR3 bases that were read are TGTGCCAGCAGTGAACAGGGCAGCTCCTATAATTCACCC.

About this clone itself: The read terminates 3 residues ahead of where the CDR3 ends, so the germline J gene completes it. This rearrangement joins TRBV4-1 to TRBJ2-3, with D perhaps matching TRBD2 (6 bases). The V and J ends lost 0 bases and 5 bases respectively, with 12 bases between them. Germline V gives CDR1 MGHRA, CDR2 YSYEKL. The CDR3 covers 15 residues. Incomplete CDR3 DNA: TGCGCCAGCAGCCAAGATCGAGTCGGGGGAGATACG. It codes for CASSQDRVGGDT. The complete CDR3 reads CASSQDRVGGDTQYF.

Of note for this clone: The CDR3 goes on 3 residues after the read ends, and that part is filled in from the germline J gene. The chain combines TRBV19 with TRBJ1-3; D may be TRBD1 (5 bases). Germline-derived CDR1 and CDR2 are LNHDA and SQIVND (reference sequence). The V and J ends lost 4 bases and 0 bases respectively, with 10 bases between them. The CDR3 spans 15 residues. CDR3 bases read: TGTGCCAGTAGTACGACAGTTTACTCTGGAAACACC. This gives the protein CASSTTVYSGNT. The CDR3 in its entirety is CASSTTVYSGNTIYF.

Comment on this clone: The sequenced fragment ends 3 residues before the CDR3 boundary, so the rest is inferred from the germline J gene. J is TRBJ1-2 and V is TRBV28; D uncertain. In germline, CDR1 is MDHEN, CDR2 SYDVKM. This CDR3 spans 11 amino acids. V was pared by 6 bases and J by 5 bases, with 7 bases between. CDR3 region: CASRGPYGYTF. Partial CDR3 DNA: TGTGCCAGCAGAGGGCCATATGGC.

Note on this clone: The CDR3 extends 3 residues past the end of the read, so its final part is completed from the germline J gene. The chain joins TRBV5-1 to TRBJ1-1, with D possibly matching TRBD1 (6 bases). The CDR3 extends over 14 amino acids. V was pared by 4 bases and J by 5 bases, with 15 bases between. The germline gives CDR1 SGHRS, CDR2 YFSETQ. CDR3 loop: CASSSDRGGTEAFF. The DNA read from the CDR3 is TGCGCCAGCAGCAGTGATAGGGGGGGGACTGAA.

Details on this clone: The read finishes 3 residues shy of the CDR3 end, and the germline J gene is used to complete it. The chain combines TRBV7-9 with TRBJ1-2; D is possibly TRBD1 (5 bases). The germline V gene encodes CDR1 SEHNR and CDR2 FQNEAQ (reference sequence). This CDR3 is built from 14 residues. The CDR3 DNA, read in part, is TGTGCCAGCAGCTTTGGACTGGGGACTATGGAG. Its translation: CASSFGLGTME. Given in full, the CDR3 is CASSFGLGTMEYTF.

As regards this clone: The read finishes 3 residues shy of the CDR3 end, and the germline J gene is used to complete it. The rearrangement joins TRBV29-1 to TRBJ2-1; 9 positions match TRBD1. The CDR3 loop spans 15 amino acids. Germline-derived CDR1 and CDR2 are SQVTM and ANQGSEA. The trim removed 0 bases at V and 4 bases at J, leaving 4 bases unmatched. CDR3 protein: CSVEDGDREYNEQFF. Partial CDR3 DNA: TGCAGCGTTGAAGATGGGGACAGGGAGTACAATGAG.

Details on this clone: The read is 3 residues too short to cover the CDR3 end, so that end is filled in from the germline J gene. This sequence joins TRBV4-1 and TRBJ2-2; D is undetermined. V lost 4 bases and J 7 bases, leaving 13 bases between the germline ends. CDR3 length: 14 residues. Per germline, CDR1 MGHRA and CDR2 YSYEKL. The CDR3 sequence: CASSPVNRGGELFF. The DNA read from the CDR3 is TGCGCCAGCAGCCCCGTTAACAGAGGCGGGGAG.